This is a list of T cell receptor beta chains from one sample in a study of metastatic and nonmetastatic thyroid tumors. TCRdb reprocessed the PCR reads using MiXCR. The sample holds some 69,000 clones, 14% seen once. Input material: blood. Source of these receptors: a male donor with papillary thyroid cancer or a benign thyroid nodule (not recorded which). Some clones in this sample may be carry-over from other donors' samples. The CDR3 runs from the conserved cysteine through the conserved F or W. D genes are given only for firm matches.

v_gene: TRBV3-1
d_gene: -
j_gene: TRBJ2-2
CDR3aa: CASSPLAGELFF

v_gene: TRBV6-1
d_gene: -
j_gene: TRBJ2-1
CDR3aa: CASSPHWEQFF

v_gene: TRBV9
d_gene: -
j_gene: TRBJ2-3
CDR3aa: CASSVVGDWDTQYF

v_gene: TRBV5-1
d_gene: -
j_gene: TRBJ2-7
CDR3aa: CASSLGKGIVTEQYF

v_gene: TRBV10-3
d_gene: -
j_gene: TRBJ2-3
CDR3aa: CAISENGRDADTQYF

v_gene: TRBV6-4
d_gene: TRBD2
j_gene: TRBJ2-3
CDR3aa: CASSDGGGRQTDTQYF

v_gene: TRBV29-1
d_gene: -
j_gene: TRBJ2-2
CDR3aa: CSVVIGTGELFF

v_gene: TRBV5-4
d_gene: -
j_gene: TRBJ2-5
CDR3aa: CASSIGGHETQYF

v_gene: TRBV20-1
d_gene: TRBD1
j_gene: TRBJ2-1
CDR3aa: CSAMDRQHYNEQFF

v_gene: TRBV19
d_gene: -
j_gene: TRBJ2-6
CDR3aa: CASSPPGSSSGANVLTF

v_gene: TRBV20-1
d_gene: TRBD1
j_gene: TRBJ1-2
CDR3aa: CSPGQEVDGYTF

v_gene: TRBV18
d_gene: -
j_gene: TRBJ2-7
CDR3aa: CASGAASSYEQYF

v_gene: TRBV20-1
d_gene: -
j_gene: TRBJ2-5
CDR3aa: CSAGTTANGQTQYF

v_gene: TRBV2
d_gene: -
j_gene: TRBJ2-1
CDR3aa: CASSEVDSQDEINEQFF

v_gene: TRBV10-3
d_gene: -
j_gene: TRBJ2-1
CDR3aa: CAIRSSNGPYEQFF

v_gene: TRBV30
d_gene: TRBD2
j_gene: TRBJ2-1
CDR3aa: CAWSRTSDNEQFF

v_gene: TRBV20-1
d_gene: -
j_gene: TRBJ1-1
CDR3aa: CSARVGRGTEAFF

v_gene: TRBV5-4
d_gene: TRBD2
j_gene: TRBJ2-7
CDR3aa: CASSWEASGTREQYF

v_gene: TRBV28
d_gene: TRBD2
j_gene: TRBJ2-1
CDR3aa: CASSLGLAGGGAGTEQFF

v_gene: TRBV7-8
d_gene: -
j_gene: TRBJ1-2
CDR3aa: CASSLVGLRDGYTF

v_gene: TRBV12-3/TRBV12-4
d_gene: -
j_gene: TRBJ1-5
CDR3aa: CASSPGRSKTASNQPQHF

v_gene: TRBV6-1
d_gene: -
j_gene: TRBJ1-6
CDR3aa: CASRVALGSPLHF

v_gene: TRBV6-2/TRBV6-3
d_gene: -
j_gene: TRBJ2-7
CDR3aa: CASKVRVGYEQYF

v_gene: TRBV28
d_gene: TRBD2
j_gene: TRBJ2-1
CDR3aa: CASSFWIAGADEQFF

v_gene: TRBV28
d_gene: TRBD1
j_gene: TRBJ2-1
CDR3aa: CASSRRTGGRYEQFF

v_gene: TRBV9
d_gene: TRBD2
j_gene: TRBJ2-3
CDR3aa: CASSVVGGSPDTQYF

v_gene: TRBV5-1
d_gene: -
j_gene: TRBJ2-4
CDR3aa: CASSLEPKNIQYF

v_gene: TRBV27
d_gene: -
j_gene: TRBJ1-6
CDR3aa: CASRRELRSYNSPLHF

v_gene: TRBV28
d_gene: TRBD1
j_gene: TRBJ2-2
CDR3aa: CASSPPGQGAGGELFF

v_gene: TRBV9
d_gene: -
j_gene: TRBJ2-5
CDR3aa: CASSAPTRGETQYF

v_gene: TRBV11-2
d_gene: -
j_gene: TRBJ2-1
CDR3aa: CASSTRLVGYNEQLF

v_gene: TRBV28
d_gene: -
j_gene: TRBJ1-2
CDR3aa: CASSLSLLGQSYVYTF

v_gene: TRBV6-2/TRBV6-3
d_gene: -
j_gene: TRBJ1-1
CDR3aa: CASNPGRNTEAFF

v_gene: TRBV28
d_gene: -
j_gene: TRBJ1-5
CDR3aa: CASTGSSLESHF

v_gene: TRBV7-7
d_gene: -
j_gene: TRBJ2-5
CDR3aa: CASSSCTGCQETQYF

v_gene: TRBV7-3
d_gene: TRBD2
j_gene: TRBJ2-1
CDR3aa: CASSLSASGTPNEQFF

v_gene: TRBV7-8
d_gene: TRBD1
j_gene: TRBJ1-2
CDR3aa: CASSLRQGAIDGYTF

v_gene: TRBV28
d_gene: -
j_gene: TRBJ2-1
CDR3aa: CASIGGFYNEQFF

v_gene: TRBV4-3
d_gene: TRBD2
j_gene: TRBJ2-2
CDR3aa: CASSQDPSGQNTGELFF

v_gene: TRBV9
d_gene: -
j_gene: TRBJ2-2
CDR3aa: CASSATQSINTGELFF